This TCR beta chain comes out of a study of CD4+ T cells in melanoma. This table comes from immunoSEQ multiplex PCR, and its TCRdb copy is limited to in-frame clones, with some not included. Among over 3,000 clones, approximately 62% were seen once, and the ten largest hold approximately 24%. The CDR3 runs 12 residues. Germline assignment: CDR1 MNHEY and CDR2 SMNVEV (reference sequence). V was pared by 5 bases and J by 10 bases, with 12 bases between. This clone was detected only a few times. The J gene is TRBJ2-1, the V gene TRBV27, with unresolved D. Sequencing input: cells from a culture (not recorded whether cultured in vitro). The sequence came from a human donor with melanoma. CDR3 amino acids: CASSPPGSEQFF. CDR3 DNA: TGTGCCAGCAGTCCCCCAGGTAGCGAGCAGTTCTTC.